This note documents a single TCR beta chain sequence. Per the original data handling: The authors estimated nucleated cell counts from reference gene primer amplification. The repertoire was sequenced with immunoSEQ multiplex PCR; TCRdb's copy has only in-frame clones and lacks some. From that table come the V and J calls and clone size; the DNA was used to work out D and trimming. The sample holds about 130,000 clones, about 85% seen once. The data originate from a study of blood T cell repertoires in COVID-19. Background on the study: From T cells, B-cell-depleted T cells, or PBMCs came the material, which was cDNA or gDNA.

Sequencing was carried out using peripheral blood. The receptor comes from an elderly man with active or convalescent COVID-19.

The CDR3 DNA follows: TGTGCCACCAGCAGAGATTCAACAGTCGACTCCTACGAGCAGTACTTC. Its protein product is CATSRDSTVDSYEQYF. The J gene is TRBJ2-7, the V gene TRBV15; no reliable D call. V was cut by 0 bases and J by 0 bases, with 12 bases left in between. The germline gives CDR1 LNHNV, CDR2 YYDKDF (reference sequence). The CDR3 is 16 residues long. The full variable domain, its missing parts supplied by reference TRBV15 and TRBJ2-7, is DAMVIQNPRYQVTQFGKPVTLSCSQTLNHNVMYWYQQKSSQAPKLLFHYYDKDFNNEADTPDNFQSRRPNTSFCFLDIRSPGLGDTAMYLCATSRDSTVDSYEQYFGPGTRLTVT.